This T cell receptor beta chain derives from a study of Ad26.COV2.S vaccination and SARS-CoV-2 variants. The germline gives CDR1 LNHDA, CDR2 SQIVND (reference sequence). The CDR3 is 15 amino acids. Trimming took off 3 bases at V and 3 bases at J, with 13 bases between the two ends. A remark on this clone: The same CDR3 arises from other DNA sequences in this sample as well.

Treatment specified: around 19 received Ad26.COV2.S at low or high dose, single or two shots; about 5 received placebo; per-sample allocation not given. After the first vaccine or placebo injection, samples were drawn on day 63. The assay was immunoSEQ multiplex PCR, and TCRdb's table has in-frame clones only and misses some. The data contain about 350,000 clones, 80% to 90% of them singletons. The J gene is TRBJ2-3, the V gene TRBV19, with TRBD1 as a possible D gene (7 bases). This specimen was peripheral blood, taken in a trial of Ad26.COV2.S vaccine versus placebo. The source is a person aged 18-65 years who received the Ad26.COV2.S COVID-19 vaccine or a placebo. CDR3 sequence reads: CASSIRGRETDTQYF. CDR3 bases: TGTGCCAGTAGTATTAGGGGGCGGGAAACAGATACGCAGTATTTT.